The 8 T cell receptor beta chains below come from one sample, sequenced in a study of neurological immune-mediated disorders. TCRdb independently ran MiXCR on the 5' RACE reads; one entry per CDR3 protein. The top ten clones hold around 2.7% of a sample with tens of thousands of distinct CDR3 sequences, around 3.4% of them seen once. Sequencing input: PBMCs. The receptors stem from a woman aged 50 to 60 with multiple sclerosis.

This clonotype came up many times. V gene TRBV9 combines with J gene TRBJ2-7, with 10 bases lining up with TRBD1. This CDR3 has 14 residues. The germline gives CDR1 SGDLS, CDR2 YYNGEE. Trimming at V came to 0 bases and at J to 4 bases, leaving 1 base not matched to a gene. CDR3 protein: CASSVGDRGYEQYF. CDR3 DNA sequence: TGTGCCAGCAGCGTAGGGGACAGGGGTTACGAGCAGTACTTC.

This clonotype was seen at least ten times. The chain uses TRBV9 and TRBJ1-1; D perhaps matches TRBD1 (6 bases). Trimming cost V 3 bases and J 2 bases, with 14 bases left between them. The CDR3 sequence is 15 residues long. Germline V gene lookup returns CDR1 SGDLS and CDR2 YYNGEE. The chain's CDR3 is CASSAGGRSNTEAFF. The CDR3 DNA reads as TGTGCCAGCAGCGCCGGGGGGCGGTCTAACACTGAAGCTTTCTTT. Drawing the rest from reference TRBV9 and TRBJ1-1, the complete variable domain is DSGVTQTPKHLITATGQRVTLRCSPRSGDLSVYWYQQSLDQGLQFLIQYYNGEERAKGNILERFSAQQFPDLHSELNLSSLELGDSALYFCASSAGGRSNTEAFFGQGTRLTVV.

This clonotype was recorded at least ten times. The chain employs TRBV6-5 and TRBJ2-3; 8 bases align to TRBD1. The CDR3 runs to 16 residues. With 5 bases clipped from V and 4 bases from J, the junction kept 11 bases outside the gene matches. Germline CDR1 reads MNHEY; CDR2 reads SVGAGI. CDR3 coding DNA: TGTGCCAGCAGTCGCGGACAGGGCCACCGGGCAGATACGCAGTATTTT. This codes for CASSRGQGHRADTQYF.

This clonotype was seen repeatedly, ten times or more. V is TRBV7-9 and J is TRBJ1-2; the D gene is possibly TRBD1 (5 bases). The CDR3 contains 13 residues. The germline V gene encodes CDR1 SEHNR and CDR2 FQNEAQ (reference sequence). V lost 3 bases and J lost 7, with 12 bases in between. CDR3: CASSLGQGSGYTF. The CDR3 nucleotides are TGTGCCAGCAGCTTGGGCCAGGGCTCTGGCTACACCTTC.

This clonotype was seen at least ten times. The chain links TRBV6-2 or TRBV6-3 to TRBJ2-1; perhaps TRBD2 as D (6 bases). The germline CDR1 and CDR2 sequences are MNHEY and SVGEGT. Deletions cut 0 bases from V and 7 bases from J, with 16 bases between. The length of the CDR3 is 16 residues. This CDR3 is CASSYSARGLFNEQFF. CDR3 nucleotide sequence: TGTGCCAGCAGTTACTCGGCCAGAGGACTATTTAATGAGCAGTTCTTC.

This clonotype was detected only a few times. A much larger clone lies a single base off, so this may be a read error. The CDR3 region is CASGLAEAGKTIYF. CDR3 nucleotide sequence: TGTGCCAGCGGTTTGGCGGAAGCTGGAAAAACCATATATTTT. The rearrangement joins TRBV7-9 to TRBJ1-3; D gene unclear. The CDR3 runs to 14 residues. From germline, CDR1 is SEHNR and CDR2 FQNEAQ (reference sequence).

The sample holds many counts of this clonotype. V and J are TRBV20-1 and TRBJ2-2, with D unclear. CDR1 and CDR2 (germline): DFQATT, SNEGSKA (reference sequence). V was shortened by 0 bases and J by 1 base, with 6 bases between the two germline ends. The CDR3 covers 14 residues. CDR3 DNA: TGCAGTGCTAGAGAAAGACAGAACACCGGGGAGCTGTTTTTT. Amino acids: CSARERQNTGELFF.

This clonotype was observed many times. The chain has TRBV5-1 and TRBJ2-3; D gene uncertain. Germline CDR1 SGHRS, CDR2 YFSETQ. The CDR3 is made up of 15 amino acids. V was trimmed by 0 bases and J by 0 bases, leaving 8 bases between them. CDR3: CASSLGSRSTDTQYF. The DNA for the CDR3 is TGCGCCAGCAGCTTGGGTAGCCGTAGCACAGATACGCAGTATTTT.